This T cell receptor beta chain was recorded in a study of tumor-infiltrating lymphocytes in primary liver carcinoma. Study results and limitations: In tumor-adjacent and tumor-blood pairs, overlap was lower than in tumor region pairs.

Concerning this clonotype: Antigen unknown. Possible read error: a much larger clone is one base away.

Germline V gives CDR1 MNHNY, CDR2 SVGAGI (reference sequence). The CDR3 consists of 15 residues. Production of TCR beta cDNA used around 460 ng total RNA together with a constant-region primer. ARM-PCR, slightly modified, supplied the TCR beta libraries through three nested multiplex PCR rounds. Rounds one and two of PCR, each of around 9 cycles, were primed with TRBV1-TRBV30 forward primers and a C-beta reverse primer. TCRdb redid the calling of the multiplex PCR reads with MiXCR, one entry per CDR3 protein. The data hold 200,000 or so distinct CDR3 sequences, with 65% observed a single time. Extraction also yielded germline DNA, while blood RNA was obtained from unsorted whole blood. Patients showed chronic HBV infection and an absence of prior treatment.

J is TRBJ1-2 and V is TRBV6-6; TRBD1 matches at 8 bases. This sequence was found in a woman aged 55-75 years with primary liver carcinoma and hepatitis B virus infection. Sequenced material: peripheral blood. The CDR3 loop reads CTSSYSGAGGPGYTF. DNA of the CDR3: TGTACCAGCAGTTACTCGGGCGCAGGGGGCCCTGGCTACACCTTC.